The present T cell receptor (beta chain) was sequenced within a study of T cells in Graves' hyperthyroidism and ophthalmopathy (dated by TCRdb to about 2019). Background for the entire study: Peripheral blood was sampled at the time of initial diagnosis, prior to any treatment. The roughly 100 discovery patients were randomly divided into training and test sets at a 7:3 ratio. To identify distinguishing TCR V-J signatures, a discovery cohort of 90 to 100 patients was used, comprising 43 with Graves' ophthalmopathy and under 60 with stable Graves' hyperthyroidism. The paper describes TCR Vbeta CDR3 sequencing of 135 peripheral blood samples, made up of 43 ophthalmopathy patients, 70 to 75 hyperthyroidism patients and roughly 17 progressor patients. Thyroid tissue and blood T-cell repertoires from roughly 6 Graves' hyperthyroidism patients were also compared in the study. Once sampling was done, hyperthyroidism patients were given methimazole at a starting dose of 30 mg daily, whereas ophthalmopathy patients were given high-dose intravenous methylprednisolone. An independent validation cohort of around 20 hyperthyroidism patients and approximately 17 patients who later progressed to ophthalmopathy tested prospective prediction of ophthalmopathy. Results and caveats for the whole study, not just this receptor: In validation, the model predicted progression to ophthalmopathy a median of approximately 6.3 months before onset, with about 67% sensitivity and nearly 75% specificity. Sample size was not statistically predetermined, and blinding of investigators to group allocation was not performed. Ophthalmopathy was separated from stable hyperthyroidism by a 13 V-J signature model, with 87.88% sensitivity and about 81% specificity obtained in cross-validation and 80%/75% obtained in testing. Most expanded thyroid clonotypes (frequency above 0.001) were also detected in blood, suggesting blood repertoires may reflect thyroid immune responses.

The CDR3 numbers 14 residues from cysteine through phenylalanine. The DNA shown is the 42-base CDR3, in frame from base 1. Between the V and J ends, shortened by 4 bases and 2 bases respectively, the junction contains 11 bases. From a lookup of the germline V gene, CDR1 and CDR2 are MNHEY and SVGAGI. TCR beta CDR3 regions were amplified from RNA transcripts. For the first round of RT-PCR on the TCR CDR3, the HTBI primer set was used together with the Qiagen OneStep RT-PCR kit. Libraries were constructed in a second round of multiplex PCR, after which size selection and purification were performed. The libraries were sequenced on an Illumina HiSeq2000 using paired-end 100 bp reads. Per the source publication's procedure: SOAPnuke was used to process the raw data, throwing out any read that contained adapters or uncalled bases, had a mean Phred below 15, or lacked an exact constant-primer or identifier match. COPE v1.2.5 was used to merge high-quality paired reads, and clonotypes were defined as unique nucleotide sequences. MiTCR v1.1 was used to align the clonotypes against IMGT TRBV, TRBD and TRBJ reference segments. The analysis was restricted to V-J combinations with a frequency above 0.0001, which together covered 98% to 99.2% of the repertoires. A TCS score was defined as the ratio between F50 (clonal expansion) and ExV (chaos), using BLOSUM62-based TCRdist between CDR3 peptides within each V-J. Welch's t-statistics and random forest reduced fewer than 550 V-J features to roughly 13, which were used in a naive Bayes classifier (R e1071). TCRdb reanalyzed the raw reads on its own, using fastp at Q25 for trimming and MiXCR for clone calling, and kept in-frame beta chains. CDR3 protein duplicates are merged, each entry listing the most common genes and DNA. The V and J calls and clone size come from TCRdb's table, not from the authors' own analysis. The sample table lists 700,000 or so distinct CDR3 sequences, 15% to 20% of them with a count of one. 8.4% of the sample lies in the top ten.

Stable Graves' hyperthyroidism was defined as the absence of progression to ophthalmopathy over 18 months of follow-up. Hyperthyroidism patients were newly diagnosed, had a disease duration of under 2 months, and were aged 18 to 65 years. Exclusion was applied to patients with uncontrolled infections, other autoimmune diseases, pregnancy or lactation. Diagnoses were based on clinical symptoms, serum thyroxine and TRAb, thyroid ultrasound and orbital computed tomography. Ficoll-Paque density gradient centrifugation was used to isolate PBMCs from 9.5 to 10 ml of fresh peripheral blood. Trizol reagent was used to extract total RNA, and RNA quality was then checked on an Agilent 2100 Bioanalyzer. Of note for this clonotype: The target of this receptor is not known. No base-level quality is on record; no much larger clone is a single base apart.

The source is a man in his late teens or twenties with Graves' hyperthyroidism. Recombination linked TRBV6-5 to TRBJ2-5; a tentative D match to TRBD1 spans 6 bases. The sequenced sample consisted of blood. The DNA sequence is TGTGCCAGCAGTTCTATACAGGGACAAGAGACCCAGTACTTC. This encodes CASSSIQGQETQYF.